This T cell receptor (beta chain) is drawn from a study of shared clonotypes between healthy human individuals. The CDR3 is 20 amino acids. Germline CDR1 reads SGHRS; CDR2 reads YFSETQ. The J segment lost 2 bases and the V segment lost 4 bases, leaving 17 bases of the junction unmatched. For sorted subsets, about 190 ng DNA per replicate equaled approximately 30,000 T cell genomes. Libraries were prepared by immunoSEQ multiplex PCR; TCRdb keeps only in-frame clonotypes and omits some of them. The repertoire holds about 1.5 million clones, with 95% to 99% as singletons. Notes on this clone: Antigen specificity is unknown.

Study-level findings and limits: Clonotype sharing levels among donors were expected to vary with sequencing depth.

This clonotype was sampled from a man in his thirties or forties in good health. Material: naive CD4+ T cells sorted from blood. Subset here: CD45RA+ positively selected. J is TRBJ2-7 and V is TRBV5-1; 14 bases align to TRBD2. The chain's CDR3 is CASSPGTGRLAGGTPYEQYF. CDR3 nucleotide sequence: TGCGCCAGCAGCCCCGGGACAGGAAGACTAGCGGGAGGGACCCCCTACGAGCAGTACTTC.